Below, one T cell receptor (beta chain) is given with its context. The data were taken from a study of CD8 T cells in Susac syndrome. Overall study context: Patients with Susac syndrome, at blood draw, were therapy-naive, on corticosteroids, or on intravenous immunoglobulin alone.

RNA in amounts of roughly 0.5 to 1 ug was reverse transcribed with random hexamers. TCRdb reprocessed the immunoSEQ multiplex PCR reads via MiXCR and lists one record per CDR3 protein. The repertoire holds some 140,000 distinct CDR3 sequences, 95% seen once, with about 0.18% in the top ten. Each Susac syndrome patient had definite or probable disease by recently defined criteria. The clonotype comes from a human donor with Susac syndrome. The sequenced material came from CD8+ T cells from PBMCs.

CDR3 region: CASSVTGDSETQYF. In DNA form, the CDR3 reads TGTGCCAGCAGCGTCACGGGGGATTCGGAGACCCAGTACTTC. The chain employs TRBV7-2 and TRBJ2-5, with a tentative D call TRBD2 (6 bases). Germline V CDR1 and CDR2: SGHTA, FQGNSA. The CDR3 extends over 14 amino acids. Trimming took 5 bases from V and 5 from J, leaving 15 bases between them.